Shown below are 24 T cell receptor beta chains from a single sample sequenced in a study of response to subunit inactivated influenza vaccine. TCRdb ran MiXCR on the RT-PCR reads and lists one entry per CDR3 protein. The sample lists more than 400,000 distinct CDR3 sequences; approximately 7.2% were seen once. This sample comprised PBMCs from blood, obtained less than 30 months after vaccination. The receptor source for this set is a man between 50 and 70 years old who received an inactivated influenza vaccine.

This clonotype was seen more than once but under ten times. CDR3 region: CATSDYFGTGVDEQFF. In nucleotides, the CDR3 is TGTGCCACCAGTGACTATTTCGGGACAGGGGTAGATGAGCAGTTCTTC. The chain recombines TRBV24-1 with TRBJ2-1; 10 nucleotides align to TRBD1. This CDR3 is built from 16 residues. The V gene's germline CDR1 is KGHDR and CDR2 SFDVKD. The ends lost 4 bases at V and 8 bases at J; junction bases unmatched: 10.

This clonotype was picked up a small number of times. The V gene is TRBV7-2, the J gene TRBJ2-1; 7 nucleotides align to TRBD2. The V and J ends lost 4 bases and 5 bases, in that order; junction bases with no gene match: 8. The V gene's germline CDR1 is SGHTA and CDR2 FQGNSA. The length of the CDR3 is 15 residues. The CDR3 sequence: CASSYIGLGDNEQFF. Written as DNA, the CDR3 is TGTGCCAGCAGCTATATCGGACTAGGGGACAATGAGCAGTTCTTC.

This chain connects TRBV5-1 to TRBJ2-7; D assignment may be TRBD1 or TRBD2 (7 bases each). Trimming removed 6 bases at V and 2 bases at J, with 15 bases between. This CDR3 region has 14 residues. Per the germline V gene, CDR1 is SGHRS and CDR2 is YFSETQ. The CDR3 DNA sequence: TGCGCCAGCAAGCGGGACAGAGCGACCTACGAGCAGTACTTC. Translating it yields CASKRDRATYEQYF.

The CDR3 DNA is TGTGCCAGCAGCCCAAAGGCAGGACAGAATTTCTACAATGAGCAGTTCTTC. Its translation: CASSPKAGQNFYNEQFF. J is TRBJ2-1 and V is TRBV7-2, with D perhaps matching TRBD1 (6 bases). V gave up 5 bases and J gave up 3 bases, with 20 bases separating them. The V gene's germline CDR1 is SGHTA and CDR2 FQGNSA. There are 17 residues in the CDR3.

The V and J genes are TRBV15 and TRBJ1-5, with TRBD1 matching over 9 bases. CDR3 size: 15 residues. Germline loops: CDR1 LNHNV, CDR2 YYDKDF (reference sequence). V gave up 3 bases and J gave up 0 bases; unmatched junction bases: 0. The CDR3 nucleotides read TGTGCCACCAGCAGGGACAGGGGTAGCAATCAGCCCCAGCATTTT. It specifies CATSRDRGSNQPQHF.

This clonotype was observed a few times. The DNA of the CDR3 is TGCGCCAGCAGCCAACAGGGAAGCGGGGGGGGAGAGCAGTACTTC. It is translated as CASSQQGSGGGEQYF. The chain is built from TRBV4-3 and TRBJ2-7; TRBD2 agrees at 10 bases. The V and J ends lost 2 bases and 7 bases, in that order; junction bases with no gene match: 8. The CDR3 is 15 amino acids. Germline V gene sequence: CDR1 LGHNA, CDR2 YSLEER.

This clonotype was observed many times. The chain couples TRBV4-2 to TRBJ2-1; 9 nucleotides match TRBD2. The CDR3 covers 20 residues. Unmatched junction bases numbered 15, after V lost 3 bases and J lost 0 bases. CDR1 LGHNA and CDR2 YNFKEQ come from the germline V gene. This chain's CDR3 is CASSHLMSSSGKSSYNEQFF. The CDR3 bases are TGTGCCAGCAGCCATCTCATGTCCTCTAGCGGGAAGAGCTCCTACAATGAGCAGTTCTTC.

This clonotype was picked up a small number of times. The chain links TRBV20-1 to TRBJ2-1; D might be TRBD2 (5 bases). The CDR3 is 14 residues long. Trimming took 3 bases from V and 8 from J, leaving 17 bases between them. Looked up from germline, CDR1 is DFQATT and CDR2 is SNEGSKA (reference sequence). The CDR3 DNA follows: TGCAGTGCTAGGAGTCTGGAGGTCAGGTATGAGCAGTTCTTC. Its protein is CSARSLEVRYEQFF.

This clonotype was picked up many times. The chain combines TRBV4-1 with TRBJ2-1, with TRBD2 matching over 14 bases. CDR1 MGHRA and CDR2 YSYEKL come from the germline V gene. After removal of 5 bases from V and 7 bases from J, the junction contained 7 bases not matched to a gene. The CDR3 sequence is 16 residues long. DNA of the CDR3: TGCGCCAGCAGCGACCGGACTAGCGGGGGGAAGAATGAGCAGTTCTTC. Its protein is CASSDRTSGGKNEQFF.

This clonotype has a handful of counts. The V call is TRBV25-1, the J call TRBJ1-5; D is unclear. V gave up 4 bases and J gave up 9 bases, with 13 bases separating them. The length of the CDR3 is 13 residues. Germline V gene lookup returns CDR1 MGHDK and CDR2 SYGVNS. In DNA, the CDR3 is TGTGCCAGCAGTGTTCACCGTAAGGGGCCCCAGCATTTT. As protein: CASSVHRKGPQHF.

This clonotype was observed a few times. This chain connects TRBV4-3 to TRBJ2-1; 7 bases fit TRBD2. Germline values: CDR1 LGHNA, CDR2 YSLEER. V lost 1 base to trimming and J lost 6 bases; unmatched junction nucleotides: 15. The CDR3 sequence is 18 residues long. The CDR3 DNA reads as TGCGCCAGCAGCCAAGTTCGCCGAAGCGGGACTGTCTTCAATGAGCAGTTCTTC. Protein product: CASSQVRRSGTVFNEQFF.

This clonotype appeared a few times. This chain connects TRBV11-2 to TRBJ1-1; weak D call: TRBD1 (5 bases). The CDR3 runs 17 residues. With 4 bases removed from V and 3 bases from J, the gap between germline ends came to 21 bases. Germline V gene sequence: CDR1 SGHAT, CDR2 FQNNGV. CDR3 sequence: CASSSPRNYRTDTEAFF. CDR3 bases: TGTGCCAGCAGCTCTCCACGTAATTACAGGACCGACACTGAAGCTTTCTTT.

This clonotype was seen repeatedly, ten times or more. Here the CDR3 reads CASSLRQGTYEQYF. The DNA for the CDR3 is TGTGCCAGCAGCTTAAGGCAGGGAACCTACGAGCAGTACTTC. This chain joins TRBV7-8 and TRBJ2-7, with D tentatively TRBD1 (5 bases). CDR3 length equals 14 residues. V lost 2 bases to trimming and J lost 2 bases, with 10 bases between them. Per germline, CDR1 SGHVS and CDR2 FQNEAQ.

This clonotype has ten or more counts. The chain joins TRBV24-1 to TRBJ2-4; a possible D gene is TRBD1 (6 bases). The V end was cut by 4 bases, the J end by 8 bases, with 14 bases between. The germline V gene encodes CDR1 KGHDR and CDR2 SFDVKD. The CDR3 loop spans 14 amino acids. As DNA, the CDR3 is TGTGCCACCAGTGACGGGACAATTAGGGACATTCAGTACTTC. Translating gives CATSDGTIRDIQYF.

The chain recombines TRBV4-1 with TRBJ2-7; D is ambiguous. Germline V gives CDR1 MGHRA, CDR2 YSYEKL. The CDR3 has 15 residues. V lost 1 base and J 0 bases, leaving 10 bases between the germline ends. Here the CDR3 reads CASSQGLQVSYEQYF. The CDR3 bases are TGCGCCAGCAGCCAAGGGCTTCAGGTCTCCTACGAGCAGTACTTC.

This clonotype was seen only a few times. The chain uses TRBV7-9 and TRBJ2-2; D unresolved. Germline V gene sequence: CDR1 SEHNR, CDR2 FQNEAQ (reference sequence). The CDR3 spans 15 residues. Trimming stripped 7 bases from V and 4 bases from J, with 16 bases between. The CDR3 coding sequence is TGTGCCAGCAAAAACCTGGGAATCGGCACCGGGGAGCTGTTTTTT. This codes for CASKNLGIGTGELFF.

The table lists this clonotype with a few counts. The chain links TRBV4-2 to TRBJ1-3; D uncertain. The CDR3 is made up of 16 amino acids. The V end lost 0 bases, the J end lost 0 bases, and 9 bases lay between the germline ends. The V gene's germline CDR1 is LGHNA and CDR2 YNFKEQ. The CDR3 DNA reads TGTGCCAGCAGCCAAGATATAAGCATCTCTGGAAACACCATATATTTT. It codes for CASSQDISISGNTIYF.

This clonotype was counted at least ten times. J is TRBJ1-1 and V is TRBV6-2 or TRBV6-3; no firm D call. Germline V gene sequence: CDR1 MNHEY, CDR2 SVGEGT. With 0 bases removed from V and 0 bases from J, the gap between germline ends came to 11 bases. This CDR3 comprises 16 residues. CDR3 sequence (DNA): TGTGCCAGCAGTTACTCGTCAGGACGGTTGAACACTGAAGCTTTCTTT. Residues: CASSYSSGRLNTEAFF.

CDR3 nucleotide sequence: TGCAGCGTTATAGTTGAGAGCTCCTACAATGAGCAGTTCTTC. Translation gives CSVIVESSYNEQFF. V and J are TRBV29-1 and TRBJ2-1; no firm D call. V dropped 5 bases and J dropped 0 bases, with 11 bases sitting between them. CDR1 SQVTM and CDR2 ANQGSEA come from the germline V gene. This CDR3 is built from 14 residues.

The rearrangement uses TRBV3-1 and TRBJ1-4; D remains unclear. CDR1 is LGHDT and CDR2 is YNNKEL in the germline V gene (reference sequence). Between the trimmed V and J ends, which lost 3 bases and 4 bases, there was a span of 6 bases. The CDR3 is made up of 13 amino acids. The CDR3 nucleotides read TGTGCCAGCAGCCAGGGGAATAATGAAAAACTGTTTTTT. Translating gives CASSQGNNEKLFF.

There are many counts of this clonotype. The gene calls are TRBV4-3 and TRBJ1-4; perhaps TRBD1 as D (5 bases). Deletions cut 0 bases from V and 3 bases from J, with 17 bases between. Germline assignment: CDR1 LGHNA and CDR2 YSLEER. CDR3 length equals 18 residues. CDR3 in amino acids: CASSQDGAPGRSNEKLFF. The DNA of the CDR3 is TGCGCCAGCAGCCAAGACGGAGCTCCGGGACGGTCTAATGAAAAACTGTTTTTT.

As concerns this clonotype: An end of the junction differs from the germline gene, which may be a read error. V usage is TRBV12-3 or TRBV12-4 and J usage is TRBJ1-5; D gene uncertain. The CDR3 covers 14 residues. In DNA, the CDR3 is TGTGCCAGCAGTGGGGTCAATAGCAATCAGCCCCAGCATTTC. Amino acid sequence: CASSGVNSNQPQHF.

This clonotype was seen only a few times. This chain connects TRBV7-9 to TRBJ2-1; no clear D. V was clipped by 4 bases and J by 1 base, with 14 bases between them. Germline V gives CDR1 SEHNR, CDR2 FQNEAQ (reference sequence). CDR3 length: 16 residues. CDR3 residues: CASSSRQGRSYNEQFF. CDR3 nucleotide sequence: TGTGCCAGCAGCTCTCGACAAGGTCGGTCCTACAATGAGCAGTTCTTC.

Many counts were recorded for this clonotype. This rearrangement joins TRBV29-1 to TRBJ2-1, with D tentatively TRBD2 (5 bases). CDR1 and CDR2 from the germline V gene are SQVTM and ANQGSEA. The CDR3 loop spans 14 amino acids. The V end was cut by 0 bases, the J end by 7 bases, with 13 bases between. The CDR3 reads CSVEENIRGNEQFF. CDR3 sequence (DNA): TGCAGCGTTGAAGAGAATATCCGGGGAAATGAGCAGTTCTTC.